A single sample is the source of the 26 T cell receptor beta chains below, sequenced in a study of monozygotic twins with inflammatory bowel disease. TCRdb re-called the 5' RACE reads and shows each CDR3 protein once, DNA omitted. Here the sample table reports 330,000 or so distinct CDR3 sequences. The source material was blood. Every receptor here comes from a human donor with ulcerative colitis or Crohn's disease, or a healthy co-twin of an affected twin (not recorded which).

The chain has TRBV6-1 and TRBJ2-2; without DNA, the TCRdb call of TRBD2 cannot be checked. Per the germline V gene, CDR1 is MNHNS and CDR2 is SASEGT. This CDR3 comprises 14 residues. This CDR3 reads CASKGGFTTGELFF.

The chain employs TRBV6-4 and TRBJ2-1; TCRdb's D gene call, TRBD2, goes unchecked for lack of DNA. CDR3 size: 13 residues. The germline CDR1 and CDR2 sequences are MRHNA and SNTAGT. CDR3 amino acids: CASSDMGLQVKFF.

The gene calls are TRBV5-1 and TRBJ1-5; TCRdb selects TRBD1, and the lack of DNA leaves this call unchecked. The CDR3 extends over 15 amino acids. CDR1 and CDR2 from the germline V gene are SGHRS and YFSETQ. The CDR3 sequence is CASSLGGQATGPQHF.

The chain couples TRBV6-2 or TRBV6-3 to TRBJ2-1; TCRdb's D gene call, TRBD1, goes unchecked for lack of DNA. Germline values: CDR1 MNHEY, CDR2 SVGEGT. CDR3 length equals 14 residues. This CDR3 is CASSPTGVRGEQFF.

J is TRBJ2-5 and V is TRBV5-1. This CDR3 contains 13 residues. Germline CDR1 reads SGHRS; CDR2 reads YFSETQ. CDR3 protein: CASSFWLKETQYF.

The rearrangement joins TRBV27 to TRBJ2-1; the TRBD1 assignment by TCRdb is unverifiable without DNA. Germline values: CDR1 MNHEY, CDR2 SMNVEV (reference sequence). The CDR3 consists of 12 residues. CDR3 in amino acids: CASSLSQYPLFF.

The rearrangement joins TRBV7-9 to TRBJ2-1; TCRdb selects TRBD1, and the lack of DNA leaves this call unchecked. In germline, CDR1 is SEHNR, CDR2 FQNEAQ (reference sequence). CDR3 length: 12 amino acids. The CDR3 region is CAGDRGGSEQFF. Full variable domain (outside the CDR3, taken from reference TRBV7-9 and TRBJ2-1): DTGVSQNPRHKITKRGQNVTFRCDPISEHNRLYWYRQTLGQGPEFLTYFQNEAQLEKSRLLSDRFSAERPKGSFSTLEIQRTEQGDSAMYLCAGDRGGSEQFFGPGTRLTVL.

The CDR3 reads CASSAESRQDTEAFF. The chain has TRBV9 and TRBJ1-1. The CDR3 loop spans 15 amino acids. Germline V gene sequence: CDR1 SGDLS, CDR2 YYNGEE.

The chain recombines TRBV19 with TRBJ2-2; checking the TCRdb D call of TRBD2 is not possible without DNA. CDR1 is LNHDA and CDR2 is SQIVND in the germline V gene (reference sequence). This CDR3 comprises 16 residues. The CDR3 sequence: CASSISRATNTGELFF. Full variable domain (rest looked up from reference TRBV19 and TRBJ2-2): DGGITQSPKYLFRKEGQNVTLSCEQNLNHDAMYWYRQDPGQGLRLIYYSQIVNDFQKGDIAEGYSVSREKKESFPLTVTSAQKNPTAFYLCASSISRATNTGELFFGEGSRLTVL.

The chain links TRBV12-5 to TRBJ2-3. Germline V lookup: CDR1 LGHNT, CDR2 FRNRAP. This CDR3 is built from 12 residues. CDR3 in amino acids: CASGRITDTQYF.

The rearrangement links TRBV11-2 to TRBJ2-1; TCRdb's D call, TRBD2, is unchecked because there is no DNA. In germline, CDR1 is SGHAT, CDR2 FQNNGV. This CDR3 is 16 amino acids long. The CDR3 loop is CASSSSWAGTYNEQFF.

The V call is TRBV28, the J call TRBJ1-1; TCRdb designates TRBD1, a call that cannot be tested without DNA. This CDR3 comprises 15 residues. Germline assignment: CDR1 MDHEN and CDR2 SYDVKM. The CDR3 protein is CASRLPGQGATEAFF. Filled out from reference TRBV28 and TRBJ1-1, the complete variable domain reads DVKVTQSSRYLVKRTGEKVFLECVQDMDHENMFWYRQDPGLGLRLIYFSYDVKMKEKGDIPEGYSVSREKKERFSLILESASTNQTSMYLCASRLPGQGATEAFFGQGTRLTVV.

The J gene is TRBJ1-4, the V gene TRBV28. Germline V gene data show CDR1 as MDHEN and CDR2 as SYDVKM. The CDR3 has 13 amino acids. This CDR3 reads CASSFLQNEKLFF. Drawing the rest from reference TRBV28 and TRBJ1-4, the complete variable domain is DVKVTQSSRYLVKRTGEKVFLECVQDMDHENMFWYRQDPGLGLRLIYFSYDVKMKEKGDIPEGYSVSREKKERFSLILESASTNQTSMYLCASSFLQNEKLFFGSGTQLSVL.

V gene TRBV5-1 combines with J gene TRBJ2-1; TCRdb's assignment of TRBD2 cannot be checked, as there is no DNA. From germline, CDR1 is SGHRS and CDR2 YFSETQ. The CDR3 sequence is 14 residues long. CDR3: CASSFLLAGEEQFF.

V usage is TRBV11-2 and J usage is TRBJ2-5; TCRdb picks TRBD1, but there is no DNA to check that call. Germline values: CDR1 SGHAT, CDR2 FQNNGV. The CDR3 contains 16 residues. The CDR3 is CASSLFPPSVGETQYF.

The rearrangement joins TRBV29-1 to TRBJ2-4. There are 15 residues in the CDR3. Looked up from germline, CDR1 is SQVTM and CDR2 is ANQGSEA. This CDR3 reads CSVEDLGPAKNIQYF.

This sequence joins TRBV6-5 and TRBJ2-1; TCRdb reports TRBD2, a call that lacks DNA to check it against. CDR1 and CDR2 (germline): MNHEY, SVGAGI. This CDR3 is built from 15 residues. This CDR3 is CASSTKSGGAYEQFF.

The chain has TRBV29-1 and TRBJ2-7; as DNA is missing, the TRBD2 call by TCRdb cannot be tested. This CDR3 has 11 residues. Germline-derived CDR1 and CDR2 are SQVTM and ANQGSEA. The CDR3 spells CSVLGGAEQYF.

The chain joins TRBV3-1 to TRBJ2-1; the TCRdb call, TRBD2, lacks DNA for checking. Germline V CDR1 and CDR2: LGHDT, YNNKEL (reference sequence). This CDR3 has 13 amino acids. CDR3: CASSQGLVREQFF.

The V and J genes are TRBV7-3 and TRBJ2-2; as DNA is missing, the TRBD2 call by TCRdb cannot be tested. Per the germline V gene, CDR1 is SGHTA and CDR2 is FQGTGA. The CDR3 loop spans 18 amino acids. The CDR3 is CASSLRGLAGESTGELFF. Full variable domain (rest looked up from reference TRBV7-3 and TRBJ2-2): GAGVSQTPSNKVTEKGKYVELRCDPISGHTALYWYRQSLGQGPEFLIYFQGTGAADDSGLPNDRFFAVRPEGSVSTLKIQRTERGDSAVYLCASSLRGLAGESTGELFFGEGSRLTVL.

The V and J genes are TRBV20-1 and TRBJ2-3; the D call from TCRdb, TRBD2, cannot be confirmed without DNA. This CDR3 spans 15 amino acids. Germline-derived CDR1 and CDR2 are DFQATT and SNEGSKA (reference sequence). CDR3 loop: CSAGGTSFDTDTQYF.

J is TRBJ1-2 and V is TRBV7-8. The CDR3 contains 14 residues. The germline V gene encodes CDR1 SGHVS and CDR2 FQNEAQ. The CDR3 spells CASSSAPRRYGYTF.

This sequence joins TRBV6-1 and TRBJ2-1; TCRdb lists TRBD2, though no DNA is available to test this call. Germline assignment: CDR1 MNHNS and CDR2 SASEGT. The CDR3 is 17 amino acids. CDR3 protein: CASLRLAGGPGDNEQFF.

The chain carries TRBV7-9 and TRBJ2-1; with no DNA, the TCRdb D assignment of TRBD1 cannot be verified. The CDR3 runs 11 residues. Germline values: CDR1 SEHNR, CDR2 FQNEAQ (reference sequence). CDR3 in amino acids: CASSQEGGQFF. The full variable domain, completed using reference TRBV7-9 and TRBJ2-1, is DTGVSQNPRHKITKRGQNVTFRCDPISEHNRLYWYRQTLGQGPEFLTYFQNEAQLEKSRLLSDRFSAERPKGSFSTLEIQRTEQGDSAMYLCASSQEGGQFFGPGTRLTVL.

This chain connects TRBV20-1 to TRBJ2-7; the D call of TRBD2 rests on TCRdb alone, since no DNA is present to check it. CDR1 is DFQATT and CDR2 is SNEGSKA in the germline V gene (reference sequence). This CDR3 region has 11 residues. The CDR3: CSAPFGTSLYF.

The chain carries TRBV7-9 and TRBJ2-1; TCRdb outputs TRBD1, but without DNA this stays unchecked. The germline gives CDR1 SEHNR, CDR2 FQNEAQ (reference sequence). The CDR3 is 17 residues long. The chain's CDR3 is CASSSAFVAGEEYEQFF.